The 32 T cell receptor beta chains listed next were all sequenced from one sample in a study of control samples from healthy donors and cancer patients. Profiled with immunoSEQ multiplex PCR; TCRdb holds only in-frame clones, not every one. The sample yields some 200,000 clones, roughly 94% seen once. The sample consisted of blood. Receptors were obtained from a man over 45 in good health.

V gene TRBV7-2 combines with J gene TRBJ1-3; no firm D call. Trimming shortened V by 5 bases and J by 0 bases, and 14 bases separated the two germline ends. The CDR3 spans 16 residues. Looked up from germline, CDR1 is SGHTA and CDR2 is FQGNSA. This CDR3 is CASSPRRYISGNTIYF. For the CDR3, the DNA is TGTGCCAGCAGCCCCAGACGGTATATCTCTGGAAACACCATATATTTT.

The DNA of the CDR3 is TGTGCCAGCAGCAACGACCAGGTTGTAGGCTACACCTTC. It specifies CASSNDQVVGYTF. V usage is TRBV6-6 and J usage is TRBJ1-2; the D is unclear. The ends were cut back, 6 bases at V and 8 bases at J, with 16 bases in the middle. Germline V lookup: CDR1 MNHNY, CDR2 SVGAGI (reference sequence). The CDR3 consists of 13 residues.

The chain employs TRBV21-1 and TRBJ1-2; no check of the table's D call, TRBD1, against the DNA was made. TRBV21-1 is annotated as a pseudogene. This CDR3 has 16 amino acids. The CDR3 loop is CASSKGGRGRAYGYTF. As DNA, the CDR3 is TGTGCCAGCAGCAAAGGAGGCAGGGGGCGGGCGTATGGCTACACCTTC.

The J gene is TRBJ1-5, the V gene TRBV19, with 7 bases aligning to TRBD1. V was clipped by 9 bases and J by 3 bases; unmatched bases: 11. CDR3 length equals 15 residues. Germline values: CDR1 LNHDA, CDR2 SQIVND (reference sequence). The CDR3 reads CASRPGDSSNQPQHF. The CDR3 coding sequence is TGTGCCAGCCGGCCGGGGGACAGTTCCAATCAGCCCCAGCATTTT.

The chain recombines TRBV19 with TRBJ1-5; TRBD1 agrees at 10 bases. This CDR3 has 17 residues. Germline V gene sequence: CDR1 LNHDA, CDR2 SQIVND (reference sequence). The junction had 11 bases not matched to a gene; V was cut back by 4 bases and J by 5 bases. The CDR3: CASSTRQGAILYQPQHF. The DNA of the CDR3 is TGTGCCAGTAGTACCAGACAGGGGGCGATTTTGTATCAGCCCCAGCATTTT.

The chain combines TRBV7-2 with TRBJ2-2; D gene unclear. The CDR3 contains 12 residues. V lost 5 bases and J lost 3, with 4 bases in between. Germline CDR1 reads SGHTA; CDR2 reads FQGNSA. The CDR3 nucleotides read TGTGCCAGCAGCAAGTACACCGGGGAGCTGTTTTTT. This encodes CASSKYTGELFF.

The rearrangement joins TRBV9 to TRBJ2-2, with TRBD1 identical over 7 bases. Losses at the gene ends were 0 bases for V and 5 bases for J; bases not matched to a gene: 4. Looked up from germline, CDR1 is SGDLS and CDR2 is YYNGEE. CDR3 length equals 15 residues. CDR3 DNA sequence: TGTGCCAGCAGCGTAGGAGTCAGGGGGACCGGGGAGCTGTTTTTT. Protein product: CASSVGVRGTGELFF. Using reference TRBV9 and TRBJ2-2 for the parts outside the CDR3, the full variable domain is DSGVTQTPKHLITATGQRVTLRCSPRSGDLSVYWYQQSLDQGLQFLIQYYNGEERAKGNILERFSAQQFPDLHSELNLSSLELGDSALYFCASSVGVRGTGELFFGEGSRLTVL.

This chain joins TRBV5-4 and TRBJ1-3; weak D call: TRBD1 (5 bases). This CDR3 has 15 amino acids. Deletions cut 4 bases from V and 0 bases from J, with 11 bases between. Per the germline V gene, CDR1 is SGHNT and CDR2 is YYREEE (reference sequence). The CDR3 here is CASSVGTLSGNTIYF. In DNA form, the CDR3 reads TGTGCCAGCAGCGTGGGGACCCTCTCTGGAAACACCATATATTTT.

V gene TRBV5-1 combines with J gene TRBJ1-1; a possible D gene is TRBD1 (5 bases). The germline V gene has CDR1 SGHRS and CDR2 YFSETQ. There are 15 residues in the CDR3. V lost 5 bases to trimming and J lost 6 bases, with 20 bases between them. As DNA, the CDR3 is TGCGCCAGCAGTTTATACGGGACTTCAATCGCTGAAGCTTTCTTT. Protein: CASSLYGTSIAEAFF.

This clone was picked up one time. V and J are TRBV6-4 and TRBJ2-2; 11 positions agree with TRBD2. This CDR3 region has 18 residues. CDR1 and CDR2 (germline): MRHNA, SNTAGT. Trimming removed 4 bases from V and 0 bases from J; junction bases left unmatched: 7. The CDR3: CASSAVLAGGSNTGELFF. Written as DNA, the CDR3 is TGTGCCAGCAGTGCCGTTCTAGCGGGGGGATCGAACACCGGGGAGCTGTTTTTT.

The chain combines TRBV18 with TRBJ1-6, with D maybe TRBD1 (5 bases). This CDR3 is built from 15 residues. Trimming took off 3 bases at V and 10 bases at J, with 16 bases between the two ends. CDR1 and CDR2 (germline): KGHSH, LQKENI. The DNA for the CDR3 is TGTGCCAGCTCACCCCTGACCTGGGGGAACTCACCCCTCCACTTT. Its translation: CASSPLTWGNSPLHF.

The chain has TRBV29-1 and TRBJ2-3; 7 bases agree with TRBD1. Germline V CDR1 and CDR2: SQVTM, ANQGSEA. The CDR3 is 14 residues long. J was trimmed by 1 base and V by 7 bases; bases with no gene match: 8. The CDR3 DNA reads as TGCAGCGGAACCCGGGACAGCGGCACAGATACGCAGTATTTT. Amino acids: CSGTRDSGTDTQYF.

About this clone itself: This sample includes further DNA sequences coding for the same CDR3. This rearrangement joins TRBV19 to TRBJ1-1; TRBD1 might be the D (5 bases). The germline V gene has CDR1 LNHDA and CDR2 SQIVND (reference sequence). The CDR3 has 13 amino acids. With 2 bases removed from V and 4 bases from J, the gap between germline ends came to 8 bases. The DNA for the CDR3 is TGTGCCAGTAGTATATCGGGACGCACTGAAGCTTTCTTT. This sequence encodes CASSISGRTEAFF.

The gene calls are TRBV28 and TRBJ1-5, with D maybe TRBD1 (5 bases). This CDR3 contains 18 residues. CDR1 is MDHEN and CDR2 is SYDVKM in the germline V gene. The V end lost 2 bases, the J end lost 0 bases, and 17 bases lay between the germline ends. CDR3 sequence reads: CASSLRQFFGDSNQPQHF. DNA for the CDR3: TGTGCCAGCAGTTTAAGACAGTTTTTTGGGGATAGCAATCAGCCCCAGCATTTT. Combining the CDR3 with reference TRBV28 and TRBJ1-5 gives the whole variable domain DVKVTQSSRYLVKRTGEKVFLECVQDMDHENMFWYRQDPGLGLRLIYFSYDVKMKEKGDIPEGYSVSREKKERFSLILESASTNQTSMYLCASSLRQFFGDSNQPQHFGDGTRLSIL.

The genes are TRBV6-4 and TRBJ1-1; D is uncertain. Trimming shortened V by 0 bases and J by 12 bases, and 11 bases separated the two germline ends. CDR1 MRHNA and CDR2 SNTAGT come from the germline V gene. There are 12 residues in the CDR3. The CDR3 sequence: CASSDSKRVTFF. The CDR3 nucleotides are TGTGCCAGCAGTGACTCGAAGAGGGTAACTTTCTTT.

V gene TRBV6-6 combines with J gene TRBJ1-4; 10 bases are shared with TRBD1. This CDR3 spans 16 amino acids. CDR1 MNHNY and CDR2 SVGAGI come from the germline V gene (reference sequence). The V gene end was trimmed by 6 bases and the J gene end by 12 bases; junction bases not matched to a gene: 16. The CDR3 coding sequence is TGTGCCAGCAGAAATTATCCTAGGGACAGGGGAGGTGAACTGTTTTTT. Translation gives CASRNYPRDRGGELFF.

The chain employs TRBV7-9 and TRBJ1-1, with no clear D. With 5 bases removed from V and 1 base from J, the gap between germline ends came to 14 bases. The CDR3 runs 15 residues. Germline CDR1 and CDR2: SEHNR and FQNEAQ (reference sequence). The CDR3 region is CASSPRSGPNTEAFF. The CDR3 DNA reads TGTGCCAGCAGCCCCCGGTCGGGTCCGAACACTGAAGCTTTCTTT. Supplemented by reference TRBV7-9 and TRBJ1-1, the full variable domain reads DTGVSQNPRHKITKRGQNVTFRCDPISEHNRLYWYRQTLGQGPEFLTYFQNEAQLEKSRLLSDRFSAERPKGSFSTLEIQRTEQGDSAMYLCASSPRSGPNTEAFFGQGTRLTVV.

V gene TRBV7-8 combines with J gene TRBJ2-5; 7 bases match TRBD2. The germline CDR1 and CDR2 sequences are SGHVS and FQNEAQ. The J segment lost 5 bases and the V segment lost 1 base, leaving 4 bases of the junction unmatched. The CDR3 runs 14 residues. The CDR3 DNA follows: TGTGCCAGCAGCTTAGGCGCGGGGGTTGAGACCCAGTACTTC. Amino acid sequence: CASSLGAGVETQYF.

The V call is TRBV29-1, the J call TRBJ2-2, with 8 bases aligning to TRBD1. The germline V gene encodes CDR1 SQVTM and CDR2 ANQGSEA. The CDR3 extends over 12 amino acids. The CDR3 loop reads CGTTGATGELFF. CDR3 DNA: TGCGGAACGACAGGGGCGACCGGGGAGCTGTTTTTT.

V is TRBV7-9 and J is TRBJ2-1; TRBD2 matches 9 bases. CDR1 is SEHNR and CDR2 is FQNEAQ in the germline V gene (reference sequence). V trimming: 8 bases; J trimming: 9 bases; junction bases outside the gene matches: 5. The CDR3 loop spans 12 amino acids. CDR3 nucleotide sequence: TGTGCCAGCCAGCGGGGGGATCCTGAGCAGTTCTTC. Translated: CASQRGDPEQFF.

V is TRBV15 and J is TRBJ1-2; D is perhaps TRBD1 (6 bases). The CDR3 runs 16 residues. The ends were cut back, 1 base at V and 6 bases at J, with 18 bases in the middle. Germline V gene sequence: CDR1 LNHNV, CDR2 YYDKDF (reference sequence). Here the CDR3 DNA reads TGTGCCACCAGCAGAGGAGGGCAGGGGATGATCCATGGCTACACCTTC. Its translation: CATSRGGQGMIHGYTF.

The chain uses TRBV6-1 and TRBJ2-7, with a possible D match to TRBD1 (6 bases). This CDR3 region has 15 residues. CDR1 and CDR2 (germline): MNHNS, SASEGT. Trimming took off 2 bases at V and 6 bases at J, with 17 bases between the two ends. The chain's CDR3 is CASSEFRTGFGEQYV. CDR3 nucleotides: TGTGCCAGCAGTGAATTCCGAACAGGGTTCGGCGAGCAGTACGTC.

The chain carries TRBV18 and TRBJ1-3; 9 bases line up with TRBD1. Germline assignment: CDR1 KGHSH and CDR2 LQKENI. Germline trimming cut 3 bases from V and 4 bases from J; bases unmatched to any gene: 7. The CDR3 covers 16 residues. CDR3 amino acids: CASSPPFGTGGNTIYF. In DNA, the CDR3 is TGTGCCAGCTCACCTCCATTCGGGACAGGGGGAAACACCATATATTTT.

The chain couples TRBV2 to TRBJ1-2; D possibly corresponds to TRBD1 (5 bases). V dropped 8 bases and J dropped 2 bases, with 6 bases sitting between them. The CDR3 sequence is 11 residues long. Germline V gene data show CDR1 as SNHLY and CDR2 as FYNNEI. CDR3 DNA sequence: TGTGCCAGCGGGGCGAACTATGGCTACACCTTC. This translates into CASGANYGYTF.

J is TRBJ2-5 and V is TRBV27; tentatively, D is TRBD1 or TRBD2 (5 bases each). Germline V lookup: CDR1 MNHEY, CDR2 SMNVEV (reference sequence). CDR3 length: 15 residues. The V and J ends lost 5 bases and 8 bases respectively, with 21 bases between them. The CDR3 DNA is TGTGCCAGCAGTCGCGCAAAGGGGACCCCCGGAACCCAGTACTTC. Protein sequence: CASSRAKGTPGTQYF.

The gene calls are TRBV29-1 and TRBJ1-2; no firm D call. Germline assignment: CDR1 SQVTM and CDR2 ANQGSEA. V was cut by 7 bases and J by 1 base, with 7 bases left in between. The length of the CDR3 is 11 residues. CDR3 loop: CSASHNYGYTF. The CDR3, as DNA: TGCAGCGCCTCTCATAACTATGGCTACACCTTC.

This clone occurred a few times. The J gene is TRBJ1-4, the V gene TRBV5-4; 7 positions match TRBD1. V shed 4 bases and J 5 bases; nucleotides not matched to a gene: 8. Germline-derived CDR1 and CDR2 are SGHNT and YYREEE (reference sequence). The CDR3 is made up of 15 amino acids. CDR3 coding DNA: TGTGCCAGCAGCCGAAGGACAGGCCTAAATGAAAAACTGTTTTTT. It codes for CASSRRTGLNEKLFF.

On this clone itself: An end of the junction differs from the germline gene, which may be a read error. This chain uses TRBV5-1 with TRBJ2-5, with TRBD1 as a possible D gene (6 bases). In germline, CDR1 is SGHRS, CDR2 YFSETQ. The CDR3 spans 14 residues. The CDR3 DNA follows: TGCGCCAGCAGCTTCACAGGGTACCAGGAGACCCAGTACTTC. It translates to CASSFTGYQETQYF. The full variable domain, in which reference TRBV5-1 and TRBJ2-5 provide the parts outside the CDR3, is KAGVTQTPRYLIKTRGQQVTLSCSPISGHRSVSWYQQTPGQGLQFLFEYFSETQRNKGNFPGRFSGRQFSNSRSEMNVSTLELGDSALYLCASSFTGYQETQYFGPGTRLLVL.

The V call is TRBV6-6, the J call TRBJ1-5; 7 nucleotides agree with TRBD1. The CDR3 sequence is 13 residues long. After removal of 6 bases from V and 6 bases from J, the junction contained 5 bases not matched to a gene. Germline V lookup: CDR1 MNHNY, CDR2 SVGAGI (reference sequence). The CDR3 nucleotides are TGTGCCAGCAGACCTCAGGGGGTTCAGCCCCAGCATTTT. Translated: CASRPQGVQPQHF.

The V gene is TRBV6-5, the J gene TRBJ2-3; weak D call: TRBD2 (5 bases). V was cut by 6 bases and J by 8 bases, with 18 bases left in between. In germline, CDR1 is MNHEY, CDR2 SVGAGI. The length of the CDR3 is 14 residues. The CDR3: CASRSLASLGTQYF. CDR3 in DNA: TGTGCCAGCAGATCCCTAGCTTCCCTGGGTACGCAGTATTTT.

The chain uses TRBV7-9 and TRBJ1-5; D is ambiguous. V lost 4 bases and J 0 bases, leaving 10 bases between the germline ends. Germline CDR1 is SEHNR and CDR2 is FQNEAQ (reference sequence). The CDR3 runs 15 residues. The DNA of the CDR3 is TGTGCCAGCAGCTCAATCGGGGATAGCAATCAGCCCCAGCATTTT. This gives the protein CASSSIGDSNQPQHF. The whole variable domain, remainder taken from reference TRBV7-9 and TRBJ1-5, is DTGVSQNPRHKITKRGQNVTFRCDPISEHNRLYWYRQTLGQGPEFLTYFQNEAQLEKSRLLSDRFSAERPKGSFSTLEIQRTEQGDSAMYLCASSSIGDSNQPQHFGDGTRLSIL.

This sequence joins TRBV28 and TRBJ1-1, with D possibly being TRBD1 (6 bases). The V and J ends lost 10 bases and 3 bases respectively, with 18 bases between them. The length of the CDR3 is 14 residues. CDR1 and CDR2 from the germline V gene are MDHEN and SYDVKM. CDR3 DNA: TGTGCCACCAAGATGGGGGGCTGGGACACTGAAGCTTTCTTT. It codes for CATKMGGWDTEAFF.